The 24 T cell receptor beta chains below all came from one sample that was sequenced in a study of T cells in Graves' hyperthyroidism and ophthalmopathy. Amplification of TCR beta CDR3 regions used RNA as the template. Researchers ran a first-round RT-PCR on the TCR CDR3 using the HTBI primer set. TCRdb reprocessed the multiplex PCR reads with MiXCR, giving one entry per CDR3 protein. The data contain around 400,000 distinct CDR3 sequences, roughly 13% of them singletons. The sequenced material came from blood. The receptor set was obtained from a woman in her late teens or twenties with Graves' hyperthyroidism.

This clonotype was detected ten times or more. The chain combines TRBV6-1 with TRBJ1-5, with TRBD1 matching 7 bases. V shed 6 bases, J shed 1 base, and the junction held 6 bases outside the gene matches. The CDR3 sequence is 15 residues long. The germline gives CDR1 MNHNS, CDR2 SASEGT. The CDR3 sequence: CASRAKGQSNQPQHF. Written as DNA, the CDR3 is TGTGCCAGCAGGGCAAAGGGACAGAGCAATCAGCCCCAGCATTTT.

The gene calls are TRBV30 and TRBJ2-6, with a possible D match to TRBD1 (6 bases). V gave up 4 bases and J gave up 1 base, with 11 bases separating them. This CDR3 has 15 residues. Per the germline V gene, CDR1 is GTSNPN and CDR2 is SVGIG (reference sequence). In nucleotides, the CDR3 is TGTGCCTGGACAGGGGACCTTTCTGGGGCCAACGTCCTGACTTTC. Its translation: CAWTGDLSGANVLTF.

This clonotype was counted a single time. CDR3 DNA: TGTGCCTGGAGTCTCCCGGGAGGGGGGTGGGAGACCCAGTACTTC. Translating gives CAWSLPGGGWETQYF. The chain recombines TRBV30 with TRBJ2-5; 8 bases agree with TRBD2. CDR3 size: 15 residues. After removal of 2 bases from V and 5 bases from J, the junction contained 10 bases not matched to a gene. CDR1 and CDR2 from the germline V gene are GTSNPN and SVGIG (reference sequence).

This clonotype came up many times. This sequence joins TRBV20-1 and TRBJ2-7; TRBD1 is a possible D gene (6 bases). The CDR3 is 13 residues long. In germline, CDR1 is DFQATT, CDR2 SNEGSKA (reference sequence). The V end was cut by 4 bases, the J end by 5 bases, with 15 bases between. The CDR3 sequence is CSAISFQGNEQYF. The CDR3 nucleotides read TGCAGTGCTATCTCCTTCCAGGGGAACGAGCAGTACTTC.

This clonotype was seen a few times. Its ends do not fully match the called genes, so a read error is possible. The chain combines TRBV7-2 with TRBJ1-6; D may be TRBD1 (5 bases). CDR1 and CDR2 (germline): SGHTA, FQGNSA. There are 15 residues in the CDR3. The CDR3 here is CASILGPGLNSPLHF. The CDR3 DNA sequence: TGTGCCAGCATCTTAGGGCCAGGGCTTAATTCACCCCTCCACTTT.

This clonotype has just a few counts. The V and J genes are TRBV5-1 and TRBJ1-1; D gene uncertain. The CDR3 spans 13 residues. Germline values: CDR1 SGHRS, CDR2 YFSETQ. The V gene lost 0 bases and the J gene lost 6 bases, with 9 bases spanning the gap. The CDR3 coding sequence is TGCGCCAGCAGCTTGGTGTCCGGGGCTGAAGCTTTCTTT. Its protein is CASSLVSGAEAFF.

This clonotype was seen more than once but under ten times. The CDR3 reads CASGQGQAYGYTF. Written as DNA, the CDR3 is TGTGCCAGCGGGCAAGGACAGGCCTATGGCTACACCTTC. The rearrangement uses TRBV7-9 and TRBJ1-2, with 7 nucleotides matching TRBD1. Per germline, CDR1 SEHNR and CDR2 FQNEAQ (reference sequence). CDR3 length: 13 amino acids. With 8 bases clipped from V and 4 bases from J, the junction kept 7 bases outside the gene matches. The variable domain in full, completed from reference TRBV7-9 and TRBJ1-2, reads DTGVSQNPRHKITKRGQNVTFRCDPISEHNRLYWYRQTLGQGPEFLTYFQNEAQLEKSRLLSDRFSAERPKGSFSTLEIQRTEQGDSAMYLCASGQGQAYGYTFGSGTRLTVV.

A few counts support this clonotype. V is TRBV20-1 and J is TRBJ1-5; TRBD1 is a possible D gene (6 bases). Germline values: CDR1 DFQATT, CDR2 SNEGSKA (reference sequence). The CDR3 runs to 13 residues. V was pared by 6 bases and J by 3 bases, with 12 bases between. CDR3 residues: CSALTGFNQPQHF. Written as DNA, the CDR3 is TGCAGTGCGCTAACAGGGTTCAATCAGCCCCAGCATTTT.

In its sample, this clonotype was seen many times. The chain is built from TRBV20-1 and TRBJ2-7; 10 nucleotides match TRBD2. In germline, CDR1 is DFQATT, CDR2 SNEGSKA (reference sequence). V gave up 1 base and J gave up 6 bases; unmatched junction bases: 9. CDR3 length: 15 amino acids. The CDR3 DNA reads TGCAGTGCTAGAGTGCGGCTAGCGGGAGCATCCGAGCAGTACTTC. Translating gives CSARVRLAGASEQYF.

This clonotype was observed a handful of times. J is TRBJ1-2 and V is TRBV12-3 or TRBV12-4; D unclear. The CDR3 is 11 amino acids. The V end lost 11 bases, the J end lost 0 bases, and 7 bases lay between the germline ends. This chain's CDR3 is CACAANYGYTF. DNA of the CDR3: TGTGCCTGTGCAGCTAACTATGGCTACACCTTC.

This clonotype was seen more than once but under ten times. DNA of the CDR3: TGTGCCAGCAGCCAAGAGGAAATCGGGCGCGAGCAGTACTTC. Residues: CASSQEEIGREQYF. J is TRBJ2-7 and V is TRBV4-2; D gene unclear. Germline CDR1 reads LGHNA; CDR2 reads YNFKEQ. CDR3 length: 14 amino acids. The ends were cut back, 0 bases at V and 6 bases at J, with 12 bases in the middle.

The J gene is TRBJ2-7, the V gene TRBV6-5; D perhaps matches TRBD1 (5 bases). CDR1 MNHEY and CDR2 SVGAGI come from the germline V gene. The V gene lost 0 bases and the J gene lost 4 bases, with 7 bases spanning the gap. This CDR3 is built from 13 residues. CDR3 DNA sequence: TGTGCCAGCAGTTACTCGAAGGGGTACGAGCAGTACTTC. It encodes CASSYSKGYEQYF.

This clonotype showed up many times. CDR3 nucleotide sequence: TGTGCCAGCAGCCGCTTAGACCCCAATCAGCCCCAGCATTTT. It yields the protein CASSRLDPNQPQHF. The rearrangement joins TRBV12-3 or TRBV12-4 to TRBJ1-5, with D unclear. The V gene lost 6 bases and the J gene lost 3 bases, with 12 bases spanning the gap. This CDR3 region has 14 residues.

The chain joins TRBV20-1 to TRBJ1-2; D might be TRBD1 (5 bases). V was shortened by 6 bases and J by 7 bases, with 21 bases between the two germline ends. CDR1 DFQATT and CDR2 SNEGSKA come from the germline V gene (reference sequence). The CDR3 is 14 residues long. CDR3 sequence (DNA): TGCAGTGCCCCCCCGAGGGGCGCAGGTGGTGGCTACACCTTC. Its protein is CSAPPRGAGGGYTF.

This clonotype was detected many times. The chain couples TRBV18 to TRBJ2-5; D gene ambiguous. Trimming stripped 3 bases from V and 5 bases from J, with 10 bases between. The CDR3 runs to 13 residues. From germline, CDR1 is KGHSH and CDR2 LQKENI. CDR3 amino acids: CASSPPSEETQYF. CDR3 coding DNA: TGTGCCAGCTCACCGCCCTCGGAGGAGACCCAGTACTTC. Looking up the rest from reference TRBV18 and TRBJ2-5 gives the full variable domain: NAGVMQNPRHLVRRRGQEARLRCSPMKGHSHVYWYRQLPEEGLKFMVYLQKENIIDESGMPKERFSAEFPKEGPSILRIQQVVRGDSAAYFCASSPPSEETQYFGPGTRLLVL.

At least ten counts were recorded for this clonotype. The chain couples TRBV6-1 to TRBJ1-1; D possibly corresponds to TRBD1 (5 bases). Germline V gene sequence: CDR1 MNHNS, CDR2 SASEGT. Trimming removed 6 bases from V and 11 bases from J, with 22 bases in between. This CDR3 spans 14 amino acids. The CDR3 sequence is CASRPEGSRLWAFF. The CDR3 region has the DNA TGTGCCAGCAGACCGGAGGGGTCCCGCCTTTGGGCTTTCTTT.

The chain has TRBV6-1 and TRBJ1-5, with D uncertain. V lost 2 bases, J lost 2 bases, and 4 bases lay in between. Germline V gene data show CDR1 as MNHNS and CDR2 as SASEGT. The CDR3 covers 13 residues. The CDR3 sequence is CASSEIGNQPQHF. The DNA for the CDR3 is TGTGCCAGCAGTGAAATAGGCAATCAGCCCCAGCATTTT.

V usage is TRBV7-2 and J usage is TRBJ1-1, with D perhaps matching TRBD1 (6 bases). V dropped 4 bases and J dropped 0 bases, with 15 bases sitting between them. Per germline, CDR1 SGHTA and CDR2 FQGNSA. CDR3 length equals 16 residues. As DNA, the CDR3 is TGTGCCAGCAGCTCCGGACAGCTTATAATGAACACTGAAGCTTTCTTT. Translating it yields CASSSGQLIMNTEAFF. Drawing the rest from reference TRBV7-2 and TRBJ1-1, the complete variable domain is GAGVSQSPSNKVTEKGKDVELRCDPISGHTALYWYRQSLGQGLEFLIYFQGNSAPDKSGLPSDRFSAERTGGSVSTLTIQRTQQEDSAVYLCASSSGQLIMNTEAFFGQGTRLTVV.

Worth noting for this clonotype: A much more abundant neighbour one base away suggests this may be a read error. The chain has TRBV20-1 and TRBJ1-2; TRBD1 might be the D (5 bases). The germline gives CDR1 DFQATT, CDR2 SNEGSKA (reference sequence). The CDR3 contains 16 residues. CDR3 region: CSARGDFLAVYYVYTF. In nucleotides, the CDR3 is TGCAGTGCTAGAGGGGACTTTCTGGCGGTTTACTATGTCTACACCTTC.

This clonotype was counted ten times or more. CDR3 DNA sequence: TGTGCCATTTGGACTAGCGGGGTTCCTGAGCAGTTCTTC. Protein product: CAIWTSGVPEQFF. The J gene is TRBJ2-1, the V gene TRBV7-9; the match to TRBD2 covers 12 bases. Germline V gene lookup returns CDR1 SEHNR and CDR2 FQNEAQ (reference sequence). The J segment lost 9 bases and the V segment lost 10 bases, leaving 7 bases of the junction unmatched. The CDR3 covers 13 residues.

This clonotype has a count of ten or more. The chain couples TRBV5-1 to TRBJ2-1; TRBD2 aligns across 9 bases. Germline V gives CDR1 SGHRS, CDR2 YFSETQ. The CDR3 runs to 18 residues. Trimming at V came to 0 bases and at J to 7 bases, leaving 14 bases not matched to a gene. The CDR3 nucleotides read TGCGCCAGCAGCTTGGCCCCTCCGGGAGCGGGAGGACGAAATGAGCAGTTCTTC. Encoded protein: CASSLAPPGAGGRNEQFF. Combining the CDR3 with reference TRBV5-1 and TRBJ2-1 gives the whole variable domain KAGVTQTPRYLIKTRGQQVTLSCSPISGHRSVSWYQQTPGQGLQFLFEYFSETQRNKGNFPGRFSGRQFSNSRSEMNVSTLELGDSALYLCASSLAPPGAGGRNEQFFGPGTRLTVL.

This clonotype occurred a few times. The V call is TRBV7-3, the J call TRBJ2-3; TRBD1 matches 8 bases. V lost 2 bases and J lost 0; bases outside the gene matches: 1. CDR1 SGHTA and CDR2 FQGTGA come from the germline V gene. The CDR3 length is 15 residues. The CDR3 nucleotides are TGTGCCAGCAGCTTACAGGGGGCTAGCACAGATACGCAGTATTTT. It encodes CASSLQGASTDTQYF.

This clonotype was seen a handful of times. The rearrangement joins TRBV4-1 to TRBJ2-4; possibly TRBD1 for D (6 bases). Germline V gives CDR1 MGHRA, CDR2 YSYEKL. V lost 0 bases, J lost 9 bases, and 18 bases lay in between. CDR3 length: 16 residues. As DNA, the CDR3 is TGCGCCAGCAGCCAAGATCTTGCAGGGGAAGAGGGCATTCAGTACTTC. This sequence encodes CASSQDLAGEEGIQYF.

This clonotype was recorded many times. The J gene is TRBJ1-5, the V gene TRBV7-8; D not resolved. V dropped 1 base and J dropped 9 bases, with 13 bases sitting between them. The CDR3 loop spans 14 amino acids. Germline V lookup: CDR1 SGHVS, CDR2 FQNEAQ. In nucleotides, the CDR3 is TGTGCCAGCAGCTTAGAAAGTGGGCTTTGGCCCCAGCATTTT. Translation: CASSLESGLWPQHF.